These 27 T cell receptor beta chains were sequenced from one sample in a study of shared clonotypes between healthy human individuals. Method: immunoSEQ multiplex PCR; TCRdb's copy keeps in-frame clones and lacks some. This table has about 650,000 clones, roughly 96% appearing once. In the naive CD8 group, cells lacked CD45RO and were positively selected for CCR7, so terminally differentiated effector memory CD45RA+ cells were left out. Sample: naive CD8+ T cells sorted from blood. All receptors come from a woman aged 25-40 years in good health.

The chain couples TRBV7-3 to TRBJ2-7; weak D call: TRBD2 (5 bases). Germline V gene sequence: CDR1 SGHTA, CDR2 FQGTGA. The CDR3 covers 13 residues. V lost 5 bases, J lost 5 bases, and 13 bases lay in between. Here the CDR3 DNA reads TGTGCCAGCAGCATCTCGGGGTCGAACGAGCAGTACTTC. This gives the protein CASSISGSNEQYF.

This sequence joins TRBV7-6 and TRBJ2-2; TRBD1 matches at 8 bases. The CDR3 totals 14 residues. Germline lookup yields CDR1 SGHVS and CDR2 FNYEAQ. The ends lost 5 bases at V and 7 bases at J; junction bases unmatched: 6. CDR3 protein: CASSPPGTGGELFF. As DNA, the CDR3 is TGTGCCAGCAGCCCCCCCGGGACAGGCGGGGAGCTGTTTTTT.

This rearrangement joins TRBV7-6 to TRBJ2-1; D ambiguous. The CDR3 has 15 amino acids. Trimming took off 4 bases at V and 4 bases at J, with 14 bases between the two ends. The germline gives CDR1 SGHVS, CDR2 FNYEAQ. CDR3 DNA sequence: TGTGCCAGCAGCTCAACCGGACGGATATACAATGAGCAGTTCTTC. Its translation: CASSSTGRIYNEQFF.

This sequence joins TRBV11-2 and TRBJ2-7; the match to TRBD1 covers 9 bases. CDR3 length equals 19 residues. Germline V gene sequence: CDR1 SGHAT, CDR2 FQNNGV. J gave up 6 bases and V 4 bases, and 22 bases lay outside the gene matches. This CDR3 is CASSSNSGTGRFGAREQYF. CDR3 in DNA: TGTGCCAGCAGCTCGAATTCCGGGACAGGGAGATTCGGGGCCCGCGAGCAGTACTTC.

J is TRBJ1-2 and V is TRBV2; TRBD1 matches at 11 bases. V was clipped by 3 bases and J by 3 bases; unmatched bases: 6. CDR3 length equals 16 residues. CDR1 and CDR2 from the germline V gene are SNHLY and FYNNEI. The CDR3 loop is CASSDPRDRGDYGYTF. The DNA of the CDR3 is TGTGCCAGCAGTGACCCCCGGGACAGGGGGGACTATGGCTACACCTTC.

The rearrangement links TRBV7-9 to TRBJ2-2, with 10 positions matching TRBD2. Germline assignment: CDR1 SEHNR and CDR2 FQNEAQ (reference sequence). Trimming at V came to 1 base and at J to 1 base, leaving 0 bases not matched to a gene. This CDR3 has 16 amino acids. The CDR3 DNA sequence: TGTGCCAGCAGCTTAGGACTAGCGGGGAACACCGGGGAGCTGTTTTTT. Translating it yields CASSLGLAGNTGELFF.

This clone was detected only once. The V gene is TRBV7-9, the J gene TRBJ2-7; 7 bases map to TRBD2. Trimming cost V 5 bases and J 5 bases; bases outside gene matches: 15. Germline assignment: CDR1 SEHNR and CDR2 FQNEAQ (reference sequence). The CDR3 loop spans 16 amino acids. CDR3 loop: CASSRSPSGVRDEQYF. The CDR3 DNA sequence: TGTGCCAGCAGCCGAAGTCCGAGCGGGGTCAGAGACGAGCAGTACTTC.

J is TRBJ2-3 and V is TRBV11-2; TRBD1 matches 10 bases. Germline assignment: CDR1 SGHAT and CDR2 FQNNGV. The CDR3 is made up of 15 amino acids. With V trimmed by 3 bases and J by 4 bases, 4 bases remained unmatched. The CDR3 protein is CASSFGTGASDTQYF. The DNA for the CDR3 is TGTGCCAGCAGCTTCGGGACAGGGGCGTCAGATACGCAGTATTTT.

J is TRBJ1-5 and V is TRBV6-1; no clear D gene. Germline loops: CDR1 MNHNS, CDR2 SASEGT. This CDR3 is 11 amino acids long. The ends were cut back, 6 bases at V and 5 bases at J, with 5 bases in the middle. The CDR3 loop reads CASSSDQPQHF. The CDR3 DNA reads TGTGCCAGCAGCTCAGATCAGCCCCAGCATTTT.

For the CDR3, the DNA is TGTGCCAGCAGTTTCTGGGGGATTCAGAACGAGCAGTACTTC. Amino acid sequence: CASSFWGIQNEQYF. The V gene is TRBV27, the J gene TRBJ2-7, with D perhaps TRBD1 or TRBD2 (5 bases each). CDR3 length equals 14 residues. The V end was cut by 3 bases, the J end by 5 bases, with 14 bases between. Germline CDR1 reads MNHEY; CDR2 reads SMNVEV (reference sequence).

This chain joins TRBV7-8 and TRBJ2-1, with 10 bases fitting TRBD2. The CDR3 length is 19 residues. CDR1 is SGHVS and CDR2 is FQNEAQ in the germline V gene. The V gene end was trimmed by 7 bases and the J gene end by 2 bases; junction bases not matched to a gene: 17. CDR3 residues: CASIPGLARGLGTYNEQFF. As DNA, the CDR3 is TGTGCCAGCATCCCGGGACTAGCGCGGGGTCTAGGCACCTACAATGAGCAGTTCTTC. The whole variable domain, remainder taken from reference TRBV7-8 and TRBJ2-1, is GAGVSQSPRYKVAKRGQDVALRCDPISGHVSLFWYQQALGQGPEFLTYFQNEAQLDKSGLPSDRFFAERPEGSVSTLKIQRTQQEDSAVYLCASIPGLARGLGTYNEQFFGPGTRLTVL.

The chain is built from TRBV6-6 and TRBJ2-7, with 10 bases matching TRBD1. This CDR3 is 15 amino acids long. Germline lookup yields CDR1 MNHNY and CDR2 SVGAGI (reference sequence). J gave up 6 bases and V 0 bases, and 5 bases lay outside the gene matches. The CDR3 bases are TGTGCCAGCAGTTACTCACACGGGACAGGGGTCGAGCAGTACTTC. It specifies CASSYSHGTGVEQYF.

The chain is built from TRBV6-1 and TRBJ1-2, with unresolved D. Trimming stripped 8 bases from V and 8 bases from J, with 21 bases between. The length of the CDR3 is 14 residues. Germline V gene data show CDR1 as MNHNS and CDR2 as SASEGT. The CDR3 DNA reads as TGTGCCAGCCTAGGCGGGTTTCCGGTAGACGGCTACACCTTC. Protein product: CASLGGFPVDGYTF.

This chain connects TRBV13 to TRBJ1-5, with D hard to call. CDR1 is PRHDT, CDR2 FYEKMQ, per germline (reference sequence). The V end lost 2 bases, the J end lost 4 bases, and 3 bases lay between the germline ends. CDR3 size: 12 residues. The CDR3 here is CASSLLNQPQHF. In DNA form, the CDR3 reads TGTGCCAGCAGCTTATTGAATCAGCCCCAGCATTTT. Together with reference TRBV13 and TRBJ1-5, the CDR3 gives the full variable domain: AAGVIQSPRHLIKEKRETATLKCYPIPRHDTVYWYQQGPGQDPQFLISFYEKMQSDKGSIPDRFSAQQFSDYHSELNMSSLELGDSALYFCASSLLNQPQHFGDGTRLSIL.

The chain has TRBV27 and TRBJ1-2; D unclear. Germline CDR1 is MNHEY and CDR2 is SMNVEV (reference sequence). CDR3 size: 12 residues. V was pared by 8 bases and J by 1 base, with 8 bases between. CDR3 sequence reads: CASSPDNYGYTF. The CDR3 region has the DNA TGTGCCAGCTCCCCTGATAACTATGGCTACACCTTC.

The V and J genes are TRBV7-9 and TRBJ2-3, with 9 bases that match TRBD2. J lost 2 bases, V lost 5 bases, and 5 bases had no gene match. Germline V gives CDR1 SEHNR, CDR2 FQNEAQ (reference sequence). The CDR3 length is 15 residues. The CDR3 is CASSPSSGNTDTQYF. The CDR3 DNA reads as TGTGCCAGCAGCCCATCTAGCGGGAACACAGATACGCAGTATTTT.

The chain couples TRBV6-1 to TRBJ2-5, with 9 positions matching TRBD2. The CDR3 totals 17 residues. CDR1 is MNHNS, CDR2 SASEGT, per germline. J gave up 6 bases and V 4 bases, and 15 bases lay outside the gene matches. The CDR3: CASSVKKEGGRAKTQYF. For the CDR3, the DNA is TGTGCCAGCAGTGTAAAGAAGGAGGGCGGGAGGGCGAAGACCCAGTACTTC.

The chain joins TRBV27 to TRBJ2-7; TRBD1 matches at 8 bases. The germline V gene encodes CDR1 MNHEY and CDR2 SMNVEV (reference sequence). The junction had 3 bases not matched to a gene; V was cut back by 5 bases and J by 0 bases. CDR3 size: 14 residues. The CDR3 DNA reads TGTGCCAGCAGTGCGGGACAGGCCTCCTACGAGCAGTACTTC. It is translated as CASSAGQASYEQYF.

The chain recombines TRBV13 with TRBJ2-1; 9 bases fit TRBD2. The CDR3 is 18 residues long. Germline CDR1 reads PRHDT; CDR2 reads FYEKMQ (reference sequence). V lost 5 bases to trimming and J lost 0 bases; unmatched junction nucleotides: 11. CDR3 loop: CASSGLTSGFFSYNEQFF. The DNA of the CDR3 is TGTGCCAGCAGCGGCCTCACTAGCGGGTTTTTCTCCTACAATGAGCAGTTCTTC.

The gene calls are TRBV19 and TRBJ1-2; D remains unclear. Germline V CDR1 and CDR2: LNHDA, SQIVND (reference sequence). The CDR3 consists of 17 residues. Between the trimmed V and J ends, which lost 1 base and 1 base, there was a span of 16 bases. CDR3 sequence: CASSIGRSDRVNYGYTF. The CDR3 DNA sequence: TGTGCCAGTAGTATAGGACGGTCTGACCGCGTTAACTATGGCTACACCTTC.

This CDR3 reads CASSPGARGGRAYNEQFF. The CDR3 coding sequence is TGTGCCAGCAGCCCTGGGGCGCGCGGGGGCCGAGCCTACAATGAGCAGTTCTTC. The chain recombines TRBV7-9 with TRBJ2-1, with D possibly TRBD2 on 7 matching bases. The CDR3 covers 18 residues. The V end was cut by 5 bases, the J end by 2 bases, with 22 bases between. Germline-derived CDR1 and CDR2 are SEHNR and FQNEAQ (reference sequence).

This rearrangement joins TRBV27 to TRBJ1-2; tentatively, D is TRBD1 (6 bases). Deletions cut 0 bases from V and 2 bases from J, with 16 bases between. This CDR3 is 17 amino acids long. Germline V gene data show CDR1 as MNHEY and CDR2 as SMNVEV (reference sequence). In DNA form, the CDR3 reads TGTGCCAGCAGTTTATCGGTCCAGGGACACACAAACTATGGCTACACCTTC. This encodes CASSLSVQGHTNYGYTF.

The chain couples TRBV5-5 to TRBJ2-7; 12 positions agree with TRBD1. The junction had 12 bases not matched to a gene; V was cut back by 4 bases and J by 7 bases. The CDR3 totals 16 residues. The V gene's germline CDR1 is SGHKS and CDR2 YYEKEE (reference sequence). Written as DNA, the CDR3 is TGTGCCAGCAGCAACCACCGGGACAGGGGGCTTGGTGAGCAGTACTTC. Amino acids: CASSNHRDRGLGEQYF. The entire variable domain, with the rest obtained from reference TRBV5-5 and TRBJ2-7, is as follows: DAGVTQSPTHLIKTRGQQVTLRCSPISGHKSVSWYQQVLGQGPQFIFQYYEKEERGRGNFPDRFSARQFPNYSSELNVNALLLGDSALYLCASSNHRDRGLGEQYFGPGTRLTVT.

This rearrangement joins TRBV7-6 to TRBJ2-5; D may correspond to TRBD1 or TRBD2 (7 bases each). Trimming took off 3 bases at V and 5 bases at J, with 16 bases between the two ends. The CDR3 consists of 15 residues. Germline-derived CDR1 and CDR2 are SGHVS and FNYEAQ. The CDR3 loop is CASSFNRQGGETQYF. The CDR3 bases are TGTGCCAGCAGCTTTAACCGACAGGGAGGGGAGACCCAGTACTTC.

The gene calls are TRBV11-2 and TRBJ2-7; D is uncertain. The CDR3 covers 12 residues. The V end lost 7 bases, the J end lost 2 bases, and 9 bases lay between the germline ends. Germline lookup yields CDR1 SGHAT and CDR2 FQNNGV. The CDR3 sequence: CASTHSAYEQYF. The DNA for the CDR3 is TGTGCCAGCACCCATTCGGCCTACGAGCAGTACTTC.

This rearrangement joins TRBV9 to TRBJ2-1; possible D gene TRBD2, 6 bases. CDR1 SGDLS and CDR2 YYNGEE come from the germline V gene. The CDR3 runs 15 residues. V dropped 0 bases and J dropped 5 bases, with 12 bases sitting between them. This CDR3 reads CASSVDGRPNNEQFF. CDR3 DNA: TGTGCCAGCAGCGTAGACGGGAGACCCAACAATGAGCAGTTCTTC.

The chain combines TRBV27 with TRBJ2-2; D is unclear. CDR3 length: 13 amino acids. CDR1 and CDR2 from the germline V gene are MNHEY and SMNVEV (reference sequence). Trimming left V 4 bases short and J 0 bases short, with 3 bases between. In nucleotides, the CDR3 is TGTGCCAGCAGTTACACGAACACCGGGGAGCTGTTTTTT. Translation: CASSYTNTGELFF.